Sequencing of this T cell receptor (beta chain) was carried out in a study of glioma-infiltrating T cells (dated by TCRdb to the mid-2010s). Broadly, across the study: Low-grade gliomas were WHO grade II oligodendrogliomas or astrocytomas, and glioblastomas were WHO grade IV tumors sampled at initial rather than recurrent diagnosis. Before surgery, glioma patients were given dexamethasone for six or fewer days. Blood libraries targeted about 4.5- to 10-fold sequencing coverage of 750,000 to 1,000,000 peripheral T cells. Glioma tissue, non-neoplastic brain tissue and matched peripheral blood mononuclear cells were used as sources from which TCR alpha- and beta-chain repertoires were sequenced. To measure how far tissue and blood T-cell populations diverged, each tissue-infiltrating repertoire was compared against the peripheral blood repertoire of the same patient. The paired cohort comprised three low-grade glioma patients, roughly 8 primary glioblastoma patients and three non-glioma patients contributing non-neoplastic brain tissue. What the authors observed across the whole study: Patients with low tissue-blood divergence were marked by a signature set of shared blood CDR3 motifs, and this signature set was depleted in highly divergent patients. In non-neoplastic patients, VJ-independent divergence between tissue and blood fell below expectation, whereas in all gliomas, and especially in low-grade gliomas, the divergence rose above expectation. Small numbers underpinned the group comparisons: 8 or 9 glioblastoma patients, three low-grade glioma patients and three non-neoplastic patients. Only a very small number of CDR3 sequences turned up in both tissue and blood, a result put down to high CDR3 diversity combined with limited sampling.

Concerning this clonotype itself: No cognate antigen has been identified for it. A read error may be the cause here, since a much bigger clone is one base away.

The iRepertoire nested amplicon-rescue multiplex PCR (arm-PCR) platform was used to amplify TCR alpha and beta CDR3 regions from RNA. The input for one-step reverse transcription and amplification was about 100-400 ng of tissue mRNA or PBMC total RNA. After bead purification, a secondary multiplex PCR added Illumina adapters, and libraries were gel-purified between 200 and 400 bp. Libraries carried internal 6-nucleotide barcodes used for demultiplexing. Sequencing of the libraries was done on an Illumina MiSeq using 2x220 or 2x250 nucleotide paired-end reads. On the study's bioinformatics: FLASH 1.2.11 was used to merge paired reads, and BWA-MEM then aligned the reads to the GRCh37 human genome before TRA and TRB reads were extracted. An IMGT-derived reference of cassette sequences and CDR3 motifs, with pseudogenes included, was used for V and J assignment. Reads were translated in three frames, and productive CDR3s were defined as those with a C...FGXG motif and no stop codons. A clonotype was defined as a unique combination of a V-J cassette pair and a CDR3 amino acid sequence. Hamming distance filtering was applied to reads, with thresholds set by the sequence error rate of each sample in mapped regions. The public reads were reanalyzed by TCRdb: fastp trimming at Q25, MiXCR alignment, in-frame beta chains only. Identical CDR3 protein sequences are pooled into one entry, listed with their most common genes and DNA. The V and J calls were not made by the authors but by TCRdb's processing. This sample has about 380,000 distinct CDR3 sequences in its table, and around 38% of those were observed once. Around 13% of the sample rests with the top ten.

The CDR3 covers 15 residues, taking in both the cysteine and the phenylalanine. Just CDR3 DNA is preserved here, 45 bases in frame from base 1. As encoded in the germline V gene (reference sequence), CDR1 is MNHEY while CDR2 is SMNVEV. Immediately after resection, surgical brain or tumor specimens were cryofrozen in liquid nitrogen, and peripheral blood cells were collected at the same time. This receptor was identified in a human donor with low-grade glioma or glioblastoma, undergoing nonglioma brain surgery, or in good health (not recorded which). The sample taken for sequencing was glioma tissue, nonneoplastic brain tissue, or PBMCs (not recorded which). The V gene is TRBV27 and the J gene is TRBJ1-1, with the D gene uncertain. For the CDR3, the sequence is CAGSLGSAGRTEAFF. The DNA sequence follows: TGTGCCGGCAGTTTAGGAAGCGCGGGGAGGACTGAAGCTTTCTTT.